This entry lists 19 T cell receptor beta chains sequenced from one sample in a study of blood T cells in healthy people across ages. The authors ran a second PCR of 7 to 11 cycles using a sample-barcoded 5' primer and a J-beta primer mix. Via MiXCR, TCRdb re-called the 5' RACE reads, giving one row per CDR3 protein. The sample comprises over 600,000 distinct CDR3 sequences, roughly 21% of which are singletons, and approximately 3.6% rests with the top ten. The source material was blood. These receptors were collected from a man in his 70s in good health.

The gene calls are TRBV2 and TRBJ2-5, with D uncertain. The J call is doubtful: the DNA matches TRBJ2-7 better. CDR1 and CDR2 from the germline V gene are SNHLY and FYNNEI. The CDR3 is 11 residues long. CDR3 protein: CASTLEYEQYF. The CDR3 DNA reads TGTGCCAGCACGTTAGAGTACGAGCAGTACTTC.

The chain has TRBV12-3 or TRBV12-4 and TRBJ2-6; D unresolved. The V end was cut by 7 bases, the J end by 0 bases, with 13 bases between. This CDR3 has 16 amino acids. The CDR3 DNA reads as TGTGCCAGCACCAAACCACTTGGCTCTGGGGCCAACGTCCTGACTTTC. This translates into CASTKPLGSGANVLTF.

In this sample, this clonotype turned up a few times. CDR3 nucleotides: TGTGCCAGCAGTTACAGGAGCTACGAGCAGTACTTC. Its translation is CASSYRSYEQYF. The chain employs TRBV6-2 or TRBV6-3 and TRBJ2-5; D gene ambiguous. The end of the DNA fits TRBJ2-7 better, so the J call may be wrong. The germline V gene encodes CDR1 MNHEY and CDR2 SVGEGT. The CDR3 sequence is 12 residues long.

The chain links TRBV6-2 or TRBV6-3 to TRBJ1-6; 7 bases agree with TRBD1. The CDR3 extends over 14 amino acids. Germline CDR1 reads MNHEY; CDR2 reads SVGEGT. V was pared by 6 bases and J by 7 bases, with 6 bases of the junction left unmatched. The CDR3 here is CASRPTGMNSPLHF. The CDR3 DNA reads TGTGCCAGCAGACCGACAGGGATGAATTCACCCCTCCACTTT.

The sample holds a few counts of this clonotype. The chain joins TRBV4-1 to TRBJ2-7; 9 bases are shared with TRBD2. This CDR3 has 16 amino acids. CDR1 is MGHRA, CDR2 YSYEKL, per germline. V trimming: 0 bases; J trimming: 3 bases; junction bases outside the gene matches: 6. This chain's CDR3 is CASSQEVDSGSYEQYF. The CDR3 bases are TGCGCCAGCAGCCAAGAGGTGGATAGCGGGAGCTACGAGCAGTACTTC.

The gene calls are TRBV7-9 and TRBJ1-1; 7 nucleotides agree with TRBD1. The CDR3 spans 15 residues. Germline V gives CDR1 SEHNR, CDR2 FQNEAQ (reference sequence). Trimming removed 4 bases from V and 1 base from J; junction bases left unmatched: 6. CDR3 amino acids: CASSYWDRENTEAFF. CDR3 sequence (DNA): TGTGCCAGCAGCTACTGGGACAGAGAGAACACTGAAGCTTTCTTT.

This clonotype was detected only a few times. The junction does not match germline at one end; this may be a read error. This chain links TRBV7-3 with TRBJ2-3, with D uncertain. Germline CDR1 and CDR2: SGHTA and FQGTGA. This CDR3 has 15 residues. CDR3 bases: TGTGCCGGCAGCCCATTTCCCGACAACACAGATACGCAGTATTTT. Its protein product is CAGSPFPDNTDTQYF.

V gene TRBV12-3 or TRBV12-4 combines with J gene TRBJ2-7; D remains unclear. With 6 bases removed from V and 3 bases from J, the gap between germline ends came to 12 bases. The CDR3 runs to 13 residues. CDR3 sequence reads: CASSIVGLYEQYF. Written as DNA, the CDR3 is TGTGCCAGCAGCATAGTGGGTCTCTACGAGCAGTACTTC.

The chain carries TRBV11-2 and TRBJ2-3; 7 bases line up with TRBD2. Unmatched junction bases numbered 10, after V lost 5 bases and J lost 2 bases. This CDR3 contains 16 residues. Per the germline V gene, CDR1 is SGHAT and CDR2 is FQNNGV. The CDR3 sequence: CASSQSRAGVTDTQYF. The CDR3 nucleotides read TGTGCCAGCAGCCAGAGCCGTGCGGGGGTCACAGATACGCAGTATTTT.

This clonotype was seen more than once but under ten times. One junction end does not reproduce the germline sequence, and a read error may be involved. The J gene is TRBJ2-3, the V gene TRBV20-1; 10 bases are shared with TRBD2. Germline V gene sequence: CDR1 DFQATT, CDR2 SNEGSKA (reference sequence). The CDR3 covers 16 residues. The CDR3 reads CSATPESGRVADTQYF. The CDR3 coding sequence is TGCAGTGCTACACCCGAGAGCGGGAGGGTCGCAGATACGCAATATTTT.

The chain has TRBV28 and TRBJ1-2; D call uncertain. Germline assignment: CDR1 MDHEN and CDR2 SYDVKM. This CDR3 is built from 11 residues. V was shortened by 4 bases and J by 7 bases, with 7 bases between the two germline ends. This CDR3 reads CASSSLSGYTF. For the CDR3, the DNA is TGTGCCAGCAGTTCCTTGAGTGGCTACACCTTC.

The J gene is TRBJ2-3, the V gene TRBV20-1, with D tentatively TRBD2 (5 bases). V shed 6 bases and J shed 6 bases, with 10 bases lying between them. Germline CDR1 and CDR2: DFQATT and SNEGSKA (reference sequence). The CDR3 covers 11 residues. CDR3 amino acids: CSAVQRDTQYF. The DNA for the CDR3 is TGCAGTGCAGTACAGCGGGATACGCAGTATTTT.

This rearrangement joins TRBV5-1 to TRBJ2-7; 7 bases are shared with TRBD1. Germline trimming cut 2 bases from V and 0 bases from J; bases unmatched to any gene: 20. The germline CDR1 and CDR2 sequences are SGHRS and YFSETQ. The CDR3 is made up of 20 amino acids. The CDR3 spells CASSLLRDSNMQRTSYEQYF. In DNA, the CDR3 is TGCGCCAGCAGCTTACTTCGGGACAGCAACATGCAACGGACCTCCTACGAGCAGTACTTC.

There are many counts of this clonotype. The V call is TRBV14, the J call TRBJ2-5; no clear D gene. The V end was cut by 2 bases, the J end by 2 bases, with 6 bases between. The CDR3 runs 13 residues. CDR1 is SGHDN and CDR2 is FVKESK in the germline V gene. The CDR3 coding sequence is TGTGCCAGCAGCCAAACCAATCAAGAGACCCAGTACTTC. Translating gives CASSQTNQETQYF.

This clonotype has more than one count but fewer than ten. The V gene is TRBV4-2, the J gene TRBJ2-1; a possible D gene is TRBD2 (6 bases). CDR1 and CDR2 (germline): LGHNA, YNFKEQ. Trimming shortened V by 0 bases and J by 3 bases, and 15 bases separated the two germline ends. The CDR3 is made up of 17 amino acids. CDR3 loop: CASSQDPVLARYNEQFF. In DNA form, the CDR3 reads TGTGCCAGCAGCCAAGATCCGGTACTAGCTCGCTACAATGAGCAGTTCTTC.

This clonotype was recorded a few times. In DNA, the CDR3 is TGTGCCAACAGAAATAGCGGGAGTAGGAACGAGCAGTACTTC. Translated, it gives CANRNSGSRNEQYF. This chain links TRBV3-1 with TRBJ2-7; 9 positions match TRBD2. The germline V gene has CDR1 LGHDT and CDR2 YNNKEL (reference sequence). V shed 10 bases and J 5 bases; nucleotides not matched to a gene: 12. This CDR3 region has 14 residues.

CDR3 region: CASSATTGAYEKLFF. The CDR3 region has the DNA TGTGCCAGCAGTGCTACTACAGGGGCCTACGAAAAACTGTTTTTT. The V and J genes are TRBV2 and TRBJ1-4, with TRBD1 matching 7 bases. Germline CDR1 and CDR2: SNHLY and FYNNEI. V lost 4 bases, J lost 8 bases, and 10 bases stayed unmatched. The CDR3 extends over 15 amino acids.

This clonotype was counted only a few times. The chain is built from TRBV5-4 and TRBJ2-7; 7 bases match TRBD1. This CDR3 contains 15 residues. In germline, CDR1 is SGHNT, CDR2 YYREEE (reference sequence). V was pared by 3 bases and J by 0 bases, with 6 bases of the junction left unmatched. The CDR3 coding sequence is TGTGCCAGCAGCTCGACCGGGACAGACTCCTACGAGCAGTACTTC. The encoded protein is CASSSTGTDSYEQYF.

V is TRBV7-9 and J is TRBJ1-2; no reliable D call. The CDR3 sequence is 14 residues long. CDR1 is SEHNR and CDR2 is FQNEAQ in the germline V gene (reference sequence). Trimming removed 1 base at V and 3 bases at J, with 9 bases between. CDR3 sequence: CASSLVAVDYGYTF. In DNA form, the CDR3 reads TGTGCCAGCAGCTTAGTAGCGGTGGACTATGGCTACACCTTC. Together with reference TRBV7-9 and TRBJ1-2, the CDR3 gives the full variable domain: DTGVSQNPRHKITKRGQNVTFRCDPISEHNRLYWYRQTLGQGPEFLTYFQNEAQLEKSRLLSDRFSAERPKGSFSTLEIQRTEQGDSAMYLCASSLVAVDYGYTFGSGTRLTVV.